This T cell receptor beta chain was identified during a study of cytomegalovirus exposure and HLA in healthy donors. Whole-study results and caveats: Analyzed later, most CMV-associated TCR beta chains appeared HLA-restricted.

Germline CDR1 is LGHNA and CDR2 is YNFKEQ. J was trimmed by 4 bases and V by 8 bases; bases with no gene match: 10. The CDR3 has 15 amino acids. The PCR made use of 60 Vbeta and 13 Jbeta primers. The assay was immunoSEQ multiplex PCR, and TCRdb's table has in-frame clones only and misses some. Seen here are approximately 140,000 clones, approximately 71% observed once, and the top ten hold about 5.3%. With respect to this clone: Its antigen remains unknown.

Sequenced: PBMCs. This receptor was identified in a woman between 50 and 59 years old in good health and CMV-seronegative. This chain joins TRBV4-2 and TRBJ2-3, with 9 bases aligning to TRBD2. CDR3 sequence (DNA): TGTGCCAGCGCGTCGGCGGGGGGGCTCGCAGATACGCAGTATTTT. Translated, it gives CASASAGGLADTQYF.